This T cell receptor beta chain originates from a study of T cell repertoires in cytomegalovirus infection. Whole-study context: As its CMV epitopes, the study selected recently identified HLA-C-restricted and well-studied HLA-B-restricted targets.

V lost 7 bases to trimming and J lost 3 bases, with 13 bases between them. Germline V CDR1 and CDR2: MNHEY, SVGEGT. The CDR3 runs to 15 residues. TCRdb reprocessed the reads with MiXCR, giving one entry per CDR3 protein. The sample records under 500,000 distinct CDR3 sequences, under 55% being singletons. Note on this clonotype: Its cognate antigen is unknown.

The genes are TRBV6-2 or TRBV6-3 and TRBJ1-6; TRBD1 might be the D (6 bases). Sequencing was performed on cultured PBMCs, taken from culture after CMV antigen stimulation. This sequence originates from a human donor in good health (CMV status not recorded). Some clones in this sample may be carry-over from other donors' samples. The CDR3 protein is CASNQIRGYNSPLHF. The CDR3 nucleotides are TGTGCCAGCAATCAAATCAGGGGCTATAATTCACCCCTCCACTTT.